The 14 T cell receptor beta chains reported below all come from one sample, sequenced in a study of vaccination effects on CD4 cells after COVID-19 (dated by TCRdb to 2021 to 2024). In the ViraFEST assay, PBMC were stimulated with viral peptide pools, and antigen-specific CD4+ T cell clonotypes were then identified by expansion using TCR sequencing. After more than nine days of culture, CD4+ T cells were isolated with the EasySep CD4+ T cell isolation kit. Convalescent patients had PCR-confirmed SARS-CoV-2 infection between March and December 2020, before Alpha, Beta and Delta variants emerged in the United States. Libraries were constructed by the immunoSEQ multiplex PCR assay. This immuneACCESS table, as held by TCRdb, lists in-frame sequences with V and J called but not all clones. Of the missing ones, under half trace to an unresolved V gene in checked studies; the others have no known cause. The sample table lists some 56,000 clones, roughly 77% of them with a count of one. Of the sample, around 5% falls within the top ten clones.

No antigen has been assigned to these receptors. The sequencing used CD4+ T cells from PBMCs cultured with HIV peptides, collected before COVID-19 vaccination. The cell subset or site label for this specimen denotes: HIV-1 Nef peptide pool negative control/reference culture. These receptors came from a human donor who had a prior SARS-CoV-2 infection.

In DNA form, the CDR3 reads TGTGCCAGCAGCCAGACTAGCCGAACCTACAATGAGCAGTTCTTC. This encodes CASSQTSRTYNEQFF. The chain has TRBV7-2 and TRBJ2-1; 7 nucleotides agree with TRBD2. The CDR3 totals 15 residues. Germline loops: CDR1 SGHTA, CDR2 FQGNSA. With 5 bases clipped from V and 2 bases from J, the junction kept 6 bases outside the gene matches. Supplemented by reference TRBV7-2 and TRBJ2-1, the full variable domain reads GAGVSQSPSNKVTEKGKDVELRCDPISGHTALYWYRQSLGQGLEFLIYFQGNSAPDKSGLPSDRFSAERTGGSVSTLTIQRTQQEDSAVYLCASSQTSRTYNEQFFGPGTRLTVL.

The chain is built from TRBV18 and TRBJ1-4; D uncertain. Trimming stripped 2 bases from V and 7 bases from J, with 8 bases between. The germline gives CDR1 KGHSH, CDR2 LQKENI. The CDR3 is made up of 13 amino acids. In DNA, the CDR3 is TGTGCCAGCTCACCAGACGTGGTTGAAAAACTGTTTTTT. Translated: CASSPDVVEKLFF.

This clone is labeled as medium-sized. This chain uses TRBV11-3 with TRBJ2-1, with 12 bases fitting TRBD1. The length of the CDR3 is 17 residues. Per germline, CDR1 SGHNT and CDR2 YENEEA. V shed 3 bases and J 9 bases; nucleotides not matched to a gene: 12. The CDR3 is CASSFSGQRDRGLEQFF. CDR3 nucleotide sequence: TGTGCCAGCAGCTTTAGCGGGCAACGGGACAGGGGGCTTGAGCAGTTCTTC.

CDR3 amino acids: CAIGLESGEQYF. DNA for the CDR3: TGTGCCATAGGACTAGAATCGGGCGAGCAGTACTTC. The chain joins TRBV2 to TRBJ2-7, with 7 bases identical to TRBD2. This CDR3 is 12 amino acids long. V was pared by 10 bases and J by 6 bases, with 9 bases of the junction left unmatched. Germline-derived CDR1 and CDR2 are SNHLY and FYNNEI.

The chain's CDR3 is CASSLVSDRTDTQYF. The CDR3 DNA sequence: TGTGCCAGCAGCTTAGTATCCGACCGCACAGATACGCAGTATTTT. V and J are TRBV7-2 and TRBJ2-3; D uncertain. This CDR3 is built from 15 residues. V was clipped by 1 base and J by 1 base, with 9 bases between them. The germline V gene encodes CDR1 SGHTA and CDR2 FQGNSA.

The V and J genes are TRBV12-3 or TRBV12-4 and TRBJ2-7; 7 bases map to TRBD2. The CDR3 has 13 amino acids. V lost 5 bases, J lost 4 bases, and 5 bases stayed unmatched. The CDR3 loop reads CASSPGGRYEQYF. The CDR3 nucleotides are TGTGCCAGCAGTCCCGGGGGGAGGTACGAGCAGTACTTC.

This clone appeared a few times. V gene TRBV7-9 combines with J gene TRBJ2-7; D may be TRBD2 (6 bases). Trimming removed 5 bases from V and 9 bases from J, with 14 bases in between. The CDR3 covers 12 residues. The germline gives CDR1 SEHNR, CDR2 FQNEAQ (reference sequence). This CDR3 reads CASSTDGGRQYF. The DNA for the CDR3 is TGTGCCAGCAGCACGGACGGGGGTAGGCAGTACTTC.

The chain carries TRBV18 and TRBJ2-2, with D unclear. Trimming left V 6 bases short and J 6 bases short, with 14 bases between. CDR1 and CDR2 (germline): KGHSH, LQKENI. The CDR3 loop spans 14 amino acids. The CDR3 here is CASSLRPGPGELFF. The CDR3 coding sequence is TGTGCCAGCTCCCTGAGGCCCGGGCCCGGGGAGCTGTTTTTT.

The chain combines TRBV9 with TRBJ2-1, with a tentative D call TRBD2 (5 bases). The CDR3 has 15 amino acids. V was cut by 4 bases and J by 2 bases, with 13 bases left in between. Germline loops: CDR1 SGDLS, CDR2 YYNGEE. Written as DNA, the CDR3 is TGTGCCAGCAGCCCGACGGGAACCCCCTACAATGAGCAGTTCTTC. It translates to CASSPTGTPYNEQFF.

V and J are TRBV7-8 and TRBJ2-5, with D perhaps TRBD1 (5 bases). The CDR3 is 14 residues long. Trimming took 3 bases from V and 6 from J, leaving 14 bases between them. Germline V gene lookup returns CDR1 SGHVS and CDR2 FQNEAQ. CDR3 sequence reads: CASSFVQGMKTQYF. CDR3 DNA: TGTGCCAGCAGCTTTGTTCAGGGTATGAAGACCCAGTACTTC.

This sequence joins TRBV7-3 and TRBJ2-2; 8 bases are a match to TRBD2. Losses at the gene ends were 4 bases for V and 4 bases for J; bases not matched to a gene: 2. Per germline, CDR1 SGHTA and CDR2 FQGTGA. This CDR3 comprises 14 residues. The CDR3, as DNA: TGTGCCAGCAGCTCTACTAGCGGCACCGGGGAGCTGTTTTTT. It specifies CASSSTSGTGELFF.

The chain carries TRBV6-5 and TRBJ1-4; weak D call: TRBD1 (6 bases). This CDR3 has 16 residues. V gave up 0 bases and J gave up 5 bases, with 13 bases separating them. The germline CDR1 and CDR2 sequences are MNHEY and SVGAGI. The CDR3 loop reads CASSYSGGRGNEKLFF. CDR3 DNA: TGTGCCAGCAGTTACTCGGGGGGCCGGGGAAATGAAAAACTGTTTTTT.

A word on this clone: Relative to the germline gene, one junction end is altered; a read error may explain this. V is TRBV2 and J is TRBJ2-4; D gene uncertain. The germline CDR1 and CDR2 sequences are SNHLY and FYNNEI. The CDR3 extends over 12 amino acids. CDR3 coding DNA: TGTGCCACCCAGAACGACGGCAGTGCGAAAAACTTC. It yields the protein CATQNDGSAKNF.

The chain has TRBV5-4 and TRBJ1-1; D gene ambiguous. CDR3 length: 14 amino acids. Germline CDR1 SGHNT, CDR2 YYREEE (reference sequence). V was clipped by 0 bases and J by 1 base, with 7 bases between them. CDR3 in DNA: TGTGCCAGCAGCTTGGCGTCACAGAACACTGAAGCTTTCTTT. Protein product: CASSLASQNTEAFF.